Here is one TCR beta chain with its context. The protocol was immunoSEQ multiplex PCR, while the TCRdb copy is restricted to in-frame clones and leaves out a portion. This sample has about a million clones; approximately 76% occur once, and the top ten carry about 1.5%. The sample originates from a study of shared clonotypes between healthy human individuals. CDR1 is SGHDT, CDR2 YYEEEE, per germline. The V gene end was trimmed by 4 bases and the J gene end by 6 bases; junction bases not matched to a gene: 7. The CDR3 totals 14 residues. The source is a man aged 18-30 years in good health. Sequenced: memory CD4+ T cells sorted from blood. Noted subset: CD45RA-negative fraction. This chain links TRBV5-6 with TRBJ1-5, with 7 positions matching TRBD1. Here the CDR3 DNA reads TGTGCCAGCAGCCTCGGAGGGGGCGGTCAGCCCCAGCATTTT. Its translation is CASSLGGGGQPQHF. The entire variable domain, with the rest obtained from reference TRBV5-6 and TRBJ1-5, is as follows: DAGVTQSPTHLIKTRGQQVTLRCSPKSGHDTVSWYQQALGQGPQFIFQYYEEEERQRGNFPDRFSGHQFPNYSSELNVNALLLGDSALYLCASSLGGGGQPQHFGDGTRLSIL.